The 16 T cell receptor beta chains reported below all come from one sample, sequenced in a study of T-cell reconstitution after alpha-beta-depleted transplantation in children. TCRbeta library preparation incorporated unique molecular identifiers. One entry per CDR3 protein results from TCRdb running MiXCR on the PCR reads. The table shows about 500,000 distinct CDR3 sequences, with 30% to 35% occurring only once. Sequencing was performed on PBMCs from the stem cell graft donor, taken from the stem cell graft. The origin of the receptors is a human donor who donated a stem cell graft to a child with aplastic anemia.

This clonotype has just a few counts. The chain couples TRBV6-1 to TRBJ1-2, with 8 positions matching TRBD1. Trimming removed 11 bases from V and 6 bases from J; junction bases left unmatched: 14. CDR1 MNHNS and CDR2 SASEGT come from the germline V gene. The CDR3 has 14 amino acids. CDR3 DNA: TGTGCCGCGAAACAGGGGGGAGCAGAGGATGGCTACACCTTC. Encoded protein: CAAKQGGAEDGYTF.

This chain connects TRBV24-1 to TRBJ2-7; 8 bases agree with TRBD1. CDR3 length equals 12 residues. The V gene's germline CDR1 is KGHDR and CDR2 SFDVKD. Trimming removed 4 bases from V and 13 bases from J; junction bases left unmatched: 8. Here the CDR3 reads CATSERPGQEYV. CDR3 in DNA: TGTGCCACCAGTGAACGACCGGGACAGGAATACGTC.

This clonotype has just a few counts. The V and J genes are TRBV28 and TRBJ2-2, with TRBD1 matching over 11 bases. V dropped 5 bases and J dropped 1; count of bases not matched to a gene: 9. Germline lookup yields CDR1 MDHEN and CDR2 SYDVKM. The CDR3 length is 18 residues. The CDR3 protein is CASSAGTGGYWNTGELFF. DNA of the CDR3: TGTGCCAGCAGTGCCGGGACAGGGGGTTATTGGAACACCGGGGAGCTGTTTTTT.

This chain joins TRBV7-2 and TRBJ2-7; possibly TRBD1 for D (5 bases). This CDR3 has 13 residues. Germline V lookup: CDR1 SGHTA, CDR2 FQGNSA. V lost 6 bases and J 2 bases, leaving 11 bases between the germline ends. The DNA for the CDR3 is TGTGCCAGCAGTAAACAGGAGACCTACGAGCAGTACTTC. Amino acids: CASSKQETYEQYF.

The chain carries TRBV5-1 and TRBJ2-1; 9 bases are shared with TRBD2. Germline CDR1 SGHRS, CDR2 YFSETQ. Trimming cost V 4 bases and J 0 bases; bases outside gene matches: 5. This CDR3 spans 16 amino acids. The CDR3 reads CASSIGLATSYNEQFF. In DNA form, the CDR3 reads TGCGCCAGCAGCATCGGACTAGCGACCTCCTACAATGAGCAGTTCTTC.

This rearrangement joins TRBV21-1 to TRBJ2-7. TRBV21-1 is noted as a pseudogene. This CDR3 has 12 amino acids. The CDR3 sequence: CASSNVTYEQYF. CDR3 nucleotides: TGTGCCAGCAGCAACGTTACCTACGAGCAGTACTTC.

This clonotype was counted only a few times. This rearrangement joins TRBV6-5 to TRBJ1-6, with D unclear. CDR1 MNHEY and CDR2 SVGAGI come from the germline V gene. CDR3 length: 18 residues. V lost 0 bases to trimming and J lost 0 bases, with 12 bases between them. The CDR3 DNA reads TGTGCCAGCAGTTACTCGATTGGTTCGATCTCCTATAATTCACCCCTCCACTTT. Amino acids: CASSYSIGSISYNSPLHF.

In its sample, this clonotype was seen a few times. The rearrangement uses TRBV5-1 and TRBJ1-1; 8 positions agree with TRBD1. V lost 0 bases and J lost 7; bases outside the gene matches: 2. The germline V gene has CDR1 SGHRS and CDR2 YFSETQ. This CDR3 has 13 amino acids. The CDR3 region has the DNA TGCGCCAGCAGCTTGGGACAGGGGAATGAAGCTTTCTTT. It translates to CASSLGQGNEAFF.

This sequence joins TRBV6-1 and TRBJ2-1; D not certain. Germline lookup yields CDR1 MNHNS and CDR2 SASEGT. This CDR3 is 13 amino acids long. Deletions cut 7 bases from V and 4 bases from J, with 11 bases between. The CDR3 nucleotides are TGTGCCAGCATATCCCGACTGTACAATGAGCAGTTCTTC. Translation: CASISRLYNEQFF.

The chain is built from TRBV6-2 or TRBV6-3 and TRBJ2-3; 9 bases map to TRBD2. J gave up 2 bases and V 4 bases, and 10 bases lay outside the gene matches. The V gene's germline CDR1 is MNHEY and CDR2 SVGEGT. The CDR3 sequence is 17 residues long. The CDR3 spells CASSSEGLAGSTDTQYF. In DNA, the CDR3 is TGTGCCAGCAGTTCCGAGGGACTAGCCGGATCCACAGATACGCAGTATTTT.

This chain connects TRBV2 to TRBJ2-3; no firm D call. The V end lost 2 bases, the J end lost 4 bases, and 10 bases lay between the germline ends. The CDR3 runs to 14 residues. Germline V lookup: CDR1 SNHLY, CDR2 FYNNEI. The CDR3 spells CASSESGEADTQYF. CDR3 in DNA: TGTGCCAGCAGTGAATCCGGCGAGGCAGATACGCAGTATTTT. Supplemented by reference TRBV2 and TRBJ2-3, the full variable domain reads EPEVTQTPSHQVTQMGQEVILRCVPISNHLYFYWYRQILGQKVEFLVSFYNNEISEKSEIFDDQFSVERPDGSNFTLKIRSTKLEDSAMYFCASSESGEADTQYFGPGTRLTVL.

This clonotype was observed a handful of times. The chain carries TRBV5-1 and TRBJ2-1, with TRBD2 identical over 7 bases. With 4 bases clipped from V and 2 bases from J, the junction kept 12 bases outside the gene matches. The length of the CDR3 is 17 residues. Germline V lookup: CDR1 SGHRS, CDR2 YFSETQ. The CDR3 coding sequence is TGCGCCAGCAGCCCCCGAGCGGGAAGAGTTGCCTACAATGAGCAGTTCTTC. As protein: CASSPRAGRVAYNEQFF.

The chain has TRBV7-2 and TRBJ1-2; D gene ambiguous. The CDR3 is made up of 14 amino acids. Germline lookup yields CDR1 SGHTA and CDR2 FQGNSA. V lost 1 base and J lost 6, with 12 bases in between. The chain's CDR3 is CASSLEAHNHGYTF. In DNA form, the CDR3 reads TGTGCCAGCAGCTTAGAGGCACATAATCATGGCTACACCTTC.

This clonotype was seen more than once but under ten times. CDR3 sequence reads: CASSTRTGANTGELFF. In nucleotides, the CDR3 is TGTGCCAGCAGTACTCGGACAGGAGCGAACACCGGGGAGCTGTTTTTT. J is TRBJ2-2 and V is TRBV6-2 or TRBV6-3; 7 bases align to TRBD1. V lost 5 bases to trimming and J lost 0 bases; unmatched junction nucleotides: 6. CDR3 size: 16 residues. The V gene's germline CDR1 is MNHEY and CDR2 SVGEGT.

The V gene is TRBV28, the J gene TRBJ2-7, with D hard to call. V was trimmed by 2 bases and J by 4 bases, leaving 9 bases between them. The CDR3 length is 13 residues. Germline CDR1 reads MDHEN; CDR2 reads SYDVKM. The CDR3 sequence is CASSLNVRYEQYF. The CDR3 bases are TGTGCCAGCAGTTTAAACGTCCGGTACGAGCAGTACTTC. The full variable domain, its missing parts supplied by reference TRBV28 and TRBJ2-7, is DVKVTQSSRYLVKRTGEKVFLECVQDMDHENMFWYRQDPGLGLRLIYFSYDVKMKEKGDIPEGYSVSREKKERFSLILESASTNQTSMYLCASSLNVRYEQYFGPGTRLTVT.

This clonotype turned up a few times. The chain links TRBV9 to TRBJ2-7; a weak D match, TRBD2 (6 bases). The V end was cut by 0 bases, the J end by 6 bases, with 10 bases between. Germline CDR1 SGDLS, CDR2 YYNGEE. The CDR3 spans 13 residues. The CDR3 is CASSVGGEIEQYF. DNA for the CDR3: TGTGCCAGCAGCGTAGGCGGGGAGATCGAGCAGTACTTC.